This TCR beta chain was identified in a study of blood T cell repertoires in COVID-19. On the study more broadly: Acute and convalescent COVID-19 samples came from the United States, Italy and Spain. Sources were T cells, B-cell-depleted T cells, or PBMCs; the material itself was cDNA or gDNA.

The CDR3 has 15 residues. Germline V gene lookup returns CDR1 LGHNA and CDR2 YNFKEQ. V was clipped by 2 bases and J by 10 bases; unmatched bases: 7. Measured with immunoSEQ multiplex PCR; TCRdb has only the in-frame clones, and not every one. This table holds about 160,000 clones, more than 70% found once. The count of this clone is one. The sample comprised peripheral blood. The rearrangement links TRBV4-2 to TRBJ1-6; 8 bases align to TRBD1. The sequence derives from a man between 60 and 75 years old with acute or convalescent COVID-19. The DNA for the CDR3 is TGTGCCAGCAGCCAACCGGACAGGGTAGACTCACCCCTCCACTTT. This sequence encodes CASSQPDRVDSPLHF.